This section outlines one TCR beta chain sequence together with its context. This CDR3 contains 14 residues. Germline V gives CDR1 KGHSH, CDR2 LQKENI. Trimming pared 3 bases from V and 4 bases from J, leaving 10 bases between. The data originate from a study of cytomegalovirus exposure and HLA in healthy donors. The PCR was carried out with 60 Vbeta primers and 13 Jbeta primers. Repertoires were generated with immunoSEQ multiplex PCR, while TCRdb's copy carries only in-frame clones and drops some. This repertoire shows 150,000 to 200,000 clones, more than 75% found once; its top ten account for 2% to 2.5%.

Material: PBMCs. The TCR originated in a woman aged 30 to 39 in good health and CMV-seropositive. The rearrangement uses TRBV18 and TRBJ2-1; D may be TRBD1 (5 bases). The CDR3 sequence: CASSPPGYYNEQFF. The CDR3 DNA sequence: TGTGCCAGCTCACCCCCAGGGTATTACAATGAGCAGTTCTTC.